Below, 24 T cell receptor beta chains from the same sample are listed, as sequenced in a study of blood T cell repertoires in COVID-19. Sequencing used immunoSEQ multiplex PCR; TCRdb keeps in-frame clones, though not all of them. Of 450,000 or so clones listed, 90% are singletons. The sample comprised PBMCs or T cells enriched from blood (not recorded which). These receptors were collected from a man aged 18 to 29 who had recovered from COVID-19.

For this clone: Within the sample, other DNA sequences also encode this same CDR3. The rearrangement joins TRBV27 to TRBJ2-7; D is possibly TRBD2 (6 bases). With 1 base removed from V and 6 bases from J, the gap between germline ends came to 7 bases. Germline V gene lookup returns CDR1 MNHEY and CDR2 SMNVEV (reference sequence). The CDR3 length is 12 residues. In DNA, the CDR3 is TGTGCCAGCAGTTTATTGGGGGGCGAGCAGTACTTC. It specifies CASSLLGGEQYF.

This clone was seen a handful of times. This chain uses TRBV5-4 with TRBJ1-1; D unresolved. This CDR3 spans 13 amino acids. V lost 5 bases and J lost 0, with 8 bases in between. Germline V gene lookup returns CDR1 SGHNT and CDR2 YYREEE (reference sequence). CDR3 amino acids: CASSISVNTEAFF. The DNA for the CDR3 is TGTGCCAGCAGTATCTCGGTGAACACTGAAGCTTTCTTT. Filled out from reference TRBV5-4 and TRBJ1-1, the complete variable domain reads ETGVTQSPTHLIKTRGQQVTLRCSSQSGHNTVSWYQQALGQGPQFIFQYYREEENGRGNFPPRFSGLQFPNYSSELNVNALELDDSALYLCASSISVNTEAFFGQGTRLTVV.

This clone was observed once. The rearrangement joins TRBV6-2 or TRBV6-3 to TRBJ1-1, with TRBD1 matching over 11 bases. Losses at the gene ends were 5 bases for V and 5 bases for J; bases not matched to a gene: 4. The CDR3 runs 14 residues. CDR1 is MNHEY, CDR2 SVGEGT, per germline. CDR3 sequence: CASSGQGALTEAFF. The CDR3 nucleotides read TGTGCCAGCAGTGGACAGGGGGCATTAACTGAAGCTTTCTTT.

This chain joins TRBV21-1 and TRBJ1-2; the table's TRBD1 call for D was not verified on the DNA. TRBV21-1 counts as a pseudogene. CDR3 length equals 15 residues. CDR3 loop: CASNPGTGSNYGYTF. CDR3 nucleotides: TGTGCCAGCAACCCCGGGACAGGGTCCAACTATGGCTACACCTTC.

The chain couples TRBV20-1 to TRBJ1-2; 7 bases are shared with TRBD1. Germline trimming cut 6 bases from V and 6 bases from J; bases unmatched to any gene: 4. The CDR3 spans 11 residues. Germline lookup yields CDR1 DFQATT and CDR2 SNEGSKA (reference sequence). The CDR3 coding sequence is TGCAGTGCCCCCGACAGGGATGGCTACACCTTC. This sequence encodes CSAPDRDGYTF.

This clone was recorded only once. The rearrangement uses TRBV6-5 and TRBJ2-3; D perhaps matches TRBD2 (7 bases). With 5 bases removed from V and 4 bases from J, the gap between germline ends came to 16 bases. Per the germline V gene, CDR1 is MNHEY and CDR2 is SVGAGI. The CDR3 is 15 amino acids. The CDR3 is CASSLQGGAADTQYF. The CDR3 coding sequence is TGTGCCAGCAGTCTCCAAGGGGGGGCGGCAGATACGCAGTATTTT.

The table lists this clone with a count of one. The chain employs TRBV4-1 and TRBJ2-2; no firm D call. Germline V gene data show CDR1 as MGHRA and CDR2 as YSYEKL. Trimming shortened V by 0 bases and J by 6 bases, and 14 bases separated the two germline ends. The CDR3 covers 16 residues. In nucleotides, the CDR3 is TGCGCCAGCAGCCAAGATACGGTATTCGGTCCCGGGGAGCTGTTTTTT. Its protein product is CASSQDTVFGPGELFF.

The CDR3 DNA is TGTGCCAGCAGCTCCCTTCAGGGGGCCGGCACTGAAGCTTTCTTT. Amino acids: CASSSLQGAGTEAFF. The rearrangement joins TRBV5-4 to TRBJ1-1; 8 bases are a match to TRBD1. V shed 3 bases, J shed 4 bases, and the junction held 8 bases outside the gene matches. Germline lookup yields CDR1 SGHNT and CDR2 YYREEE (reference sequence). The CDR3 runs 15 residues.

CDR3 bases: TGTGCCAGCAGCTTGGCCACGGCAGGATTGAACTATGGCTACACCTTC. Its translation: CASSLATAGLNYGYTF. This sequence joins TRBV5-6 and TRBJ1-2, with unresolved D. This CDR3 spans 16 amino acids. Trimming took 0 bases from V and 2 from J, leaving 14 bases between them. Germline CDR1 SGHDT, CDR2 YYEEEE.

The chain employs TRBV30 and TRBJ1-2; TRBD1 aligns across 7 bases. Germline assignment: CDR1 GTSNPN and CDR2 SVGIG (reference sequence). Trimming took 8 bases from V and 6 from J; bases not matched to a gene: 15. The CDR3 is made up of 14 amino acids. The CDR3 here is CARLRRGLQDGYTF. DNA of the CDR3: TGTGCCAGACTAAGGAGGGGGCTTCAGGATGGCTACACCTTC.

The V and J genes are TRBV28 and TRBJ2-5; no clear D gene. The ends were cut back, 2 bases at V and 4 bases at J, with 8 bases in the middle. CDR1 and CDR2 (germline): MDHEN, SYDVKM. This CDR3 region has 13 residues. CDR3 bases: TGTGCCAGCAGTTTAATCGACTCAGAGACCCAGTACTTC. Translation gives CASSLIDSETQYF.

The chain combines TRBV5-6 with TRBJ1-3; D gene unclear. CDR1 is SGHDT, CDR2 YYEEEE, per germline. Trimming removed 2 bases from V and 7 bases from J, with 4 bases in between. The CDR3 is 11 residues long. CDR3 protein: CASSFSNTIYF. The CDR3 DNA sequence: TGTGCCAGCAGCTTTTCGAACACCATATATTTT.

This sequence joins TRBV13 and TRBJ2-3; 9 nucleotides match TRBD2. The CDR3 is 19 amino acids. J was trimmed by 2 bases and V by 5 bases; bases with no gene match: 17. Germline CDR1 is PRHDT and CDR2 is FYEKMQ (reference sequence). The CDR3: CASSTLIAGALHFTDTQYF. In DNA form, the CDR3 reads TGTGCCAGCAGCACCCTCATAGCGGGAGCCCTACACTTCACAGATACGCAGTATTTT.

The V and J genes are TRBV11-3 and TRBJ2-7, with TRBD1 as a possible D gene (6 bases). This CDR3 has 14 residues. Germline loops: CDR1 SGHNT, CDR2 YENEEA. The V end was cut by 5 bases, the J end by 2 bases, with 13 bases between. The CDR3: CASSPGQFTYEQYF. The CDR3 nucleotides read TGTGCCAGCAGCCCGGGACAATTTACCTACGAGCAGTACTTC.

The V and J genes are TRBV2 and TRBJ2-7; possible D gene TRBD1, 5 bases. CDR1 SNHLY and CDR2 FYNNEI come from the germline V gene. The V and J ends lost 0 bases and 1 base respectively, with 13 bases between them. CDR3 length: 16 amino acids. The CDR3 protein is CASSEALWGGSYEQYF. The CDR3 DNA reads TGTGCCAGCAGTGAAGCGCTTTGGGGCGGTTCCTACGAGCAGTACTTC.

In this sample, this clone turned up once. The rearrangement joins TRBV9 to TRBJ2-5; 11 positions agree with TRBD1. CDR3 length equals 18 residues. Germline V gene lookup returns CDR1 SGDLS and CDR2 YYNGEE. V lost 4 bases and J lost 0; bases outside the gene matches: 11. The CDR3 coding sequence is TGTGCCAGCAGCCCCAGGGGGACAGGGGGGATAGACCAAGAGACCCAGTACTTC. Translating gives CASSPRGTGGIDQETQYF.

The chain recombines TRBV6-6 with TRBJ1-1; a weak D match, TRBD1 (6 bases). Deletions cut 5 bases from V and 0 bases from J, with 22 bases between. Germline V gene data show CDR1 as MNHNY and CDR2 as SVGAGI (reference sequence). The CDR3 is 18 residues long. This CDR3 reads CASSPRGGIIMMNTEAFF. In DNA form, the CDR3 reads TGTGCCAGCAGTCCCCGAGGGGGTATTATCATGATGAACACTGAAGCTTTCTTT.

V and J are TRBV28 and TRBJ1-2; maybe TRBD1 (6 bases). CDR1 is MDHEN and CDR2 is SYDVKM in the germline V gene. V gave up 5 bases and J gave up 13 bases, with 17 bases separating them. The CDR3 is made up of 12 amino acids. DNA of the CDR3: TGTGCCAGCAGTGGCGGGGGCCCGTCGAGCACCTTC. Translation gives CASSGGGPSSTF.

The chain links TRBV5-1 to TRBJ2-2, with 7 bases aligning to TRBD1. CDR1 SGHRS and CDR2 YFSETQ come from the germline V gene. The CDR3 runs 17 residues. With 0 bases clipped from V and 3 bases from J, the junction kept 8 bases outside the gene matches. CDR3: CASSLGPRQGDTGELFF. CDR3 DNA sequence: TGCGCCAGCAGCTTGGGCCCCCGACAGGGAGACACCGGGGAGCTGTTTTTT.

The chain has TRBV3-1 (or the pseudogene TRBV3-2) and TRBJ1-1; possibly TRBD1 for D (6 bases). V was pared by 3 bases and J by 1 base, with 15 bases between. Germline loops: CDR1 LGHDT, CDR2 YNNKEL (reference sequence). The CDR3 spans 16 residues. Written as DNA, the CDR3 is TGTGCCAGCAGCCAGTGGAAGGGGGTTTCGAACACTGAAGCTTTCTTT. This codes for CASSQWKGVSNTEAFF.

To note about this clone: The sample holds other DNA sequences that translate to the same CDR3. The CDR3 region has the DNA TGCGCCAGCAGCCAAGGAGTGAACACTGAAGCTTTCTTT. Protein: CASSQGVNTEAFF. J is TRBJ1-1 and V is TRBV4-1; D is uncertain. V lost 1 base and J lost 0, with 3 bases in between. Per germline, CDR1 MGHRA and CDR2 YSYEKL. CDR3 length equals 13 residues.

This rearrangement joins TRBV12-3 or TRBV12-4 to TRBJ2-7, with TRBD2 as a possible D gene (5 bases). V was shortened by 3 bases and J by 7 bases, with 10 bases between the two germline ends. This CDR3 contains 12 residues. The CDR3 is CASSFEGGEQYF. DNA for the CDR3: TGTGCCAGCAGTTTCGAGGGTGGGGAGCAGTACTTC.

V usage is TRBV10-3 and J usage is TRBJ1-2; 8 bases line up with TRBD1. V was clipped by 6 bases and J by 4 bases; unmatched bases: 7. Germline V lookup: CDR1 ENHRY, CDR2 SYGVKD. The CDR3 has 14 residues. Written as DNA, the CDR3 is TGTGCCATCAGCCTTGACAGGGGATCCTATGGCTACACCTTC. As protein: CAISLDRGSYGYTF.

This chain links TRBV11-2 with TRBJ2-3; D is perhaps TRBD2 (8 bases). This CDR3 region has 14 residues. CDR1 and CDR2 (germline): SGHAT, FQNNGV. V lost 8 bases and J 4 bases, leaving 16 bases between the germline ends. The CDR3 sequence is CASLGGGRPDTQYF. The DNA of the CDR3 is TGTGCCAGCTTAGGGGGCGGGAGGCCAGATACGCAGTATTTT.